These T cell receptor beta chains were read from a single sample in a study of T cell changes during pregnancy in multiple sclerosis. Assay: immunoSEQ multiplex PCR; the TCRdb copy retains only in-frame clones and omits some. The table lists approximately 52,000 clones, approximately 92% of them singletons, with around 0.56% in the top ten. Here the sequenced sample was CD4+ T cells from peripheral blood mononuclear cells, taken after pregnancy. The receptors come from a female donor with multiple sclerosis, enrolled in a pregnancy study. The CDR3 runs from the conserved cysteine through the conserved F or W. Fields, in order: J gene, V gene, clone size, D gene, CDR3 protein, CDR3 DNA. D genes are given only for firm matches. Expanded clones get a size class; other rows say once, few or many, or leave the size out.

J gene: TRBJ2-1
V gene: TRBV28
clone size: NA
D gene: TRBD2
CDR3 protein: CASSLLRGLVVTNEQFF
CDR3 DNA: TGTGCCAGCAGTTTATTACGTGGACTAGTGGTTACCAATGAGCAGTTCTTC

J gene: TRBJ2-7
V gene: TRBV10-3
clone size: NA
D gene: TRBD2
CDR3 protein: CAISVLAGAYEQYF
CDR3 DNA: TGTGCCATCAGTGTGCTAGCGGGAGCTTACGAGCAGTACTTC

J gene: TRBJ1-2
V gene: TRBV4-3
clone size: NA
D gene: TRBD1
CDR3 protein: CASSQDRTGRDYGYTF
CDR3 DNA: TGCGCCAGCAGCCAAGATCGGACAGGGAGGGACTATGGCTACACCTTC

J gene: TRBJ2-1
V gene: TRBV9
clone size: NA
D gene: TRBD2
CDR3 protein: CASSVGAGESYNEQFF
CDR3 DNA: TGTGCCAGCAGCGTAGGGGCGGGAGAGTCCTACAATGAGCAGTTCTTC

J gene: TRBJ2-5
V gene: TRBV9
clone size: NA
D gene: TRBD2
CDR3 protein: CASSVGLAGGGETQYF
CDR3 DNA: TGTGCCAGCAGCGTAGGACTAGCGGGAGGCGGGGAGACCCAGTACTTC

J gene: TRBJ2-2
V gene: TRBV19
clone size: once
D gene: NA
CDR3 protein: CATRGEITTGELFF
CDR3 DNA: TGTGCCACCAGGGGCGAGATTACGACCGGGGAGCTGTTTTTT

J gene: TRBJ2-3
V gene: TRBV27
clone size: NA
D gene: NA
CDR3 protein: CASRRLSTDTQYF
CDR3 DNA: TGTGCCAGCAGAAGACTCAGCACAGATACGCAGTATTTT

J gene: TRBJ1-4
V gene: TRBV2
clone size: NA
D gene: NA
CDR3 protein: CASSEQVGGEKLFF
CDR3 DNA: TGTGCCAGCAGTGAACAGGTCGGGGGTGAAAAACTGTTTTTT

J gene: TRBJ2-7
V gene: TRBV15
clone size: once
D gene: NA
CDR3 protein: CATSRDGGISSYEQYF
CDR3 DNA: TGTGCCACCAGCAGAGATGGAGGAATTAGCTCCTACGAGCAGTACTTC

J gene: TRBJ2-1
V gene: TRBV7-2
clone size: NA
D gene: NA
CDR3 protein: CASSLDRQNYNEQFF
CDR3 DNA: TGTGCCAGCAGCTTAGATCGCCAGAACTACAATGAGCAGTTCTTC

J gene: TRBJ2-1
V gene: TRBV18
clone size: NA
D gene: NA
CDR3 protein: CASSPGTSSSYNEQFF
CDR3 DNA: TGTGCCAGCTCACCAGGCACCTCAAGCTCCTACAATGAGCAGTTCTTC

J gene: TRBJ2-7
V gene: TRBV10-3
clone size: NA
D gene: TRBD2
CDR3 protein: CAISDLARESYEQYF
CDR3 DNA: TGTGCCATCAGTGATCTCGCGCGGGAGAGTTACGAGCAGTACTTC

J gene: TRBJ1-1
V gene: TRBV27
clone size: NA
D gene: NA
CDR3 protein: CASSFLQNMNTEAFF
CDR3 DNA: TGTGCCAGCAGTTTTCTGCAAAACATGAACACTGAAGCTTTCTTT

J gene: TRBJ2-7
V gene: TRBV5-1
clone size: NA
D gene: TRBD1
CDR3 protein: CASSSGTGSVYEQYF
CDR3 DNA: TGCGCCAGCAGCTCCGGGACAGGGTCGGTATACGAGCAGTACTTC

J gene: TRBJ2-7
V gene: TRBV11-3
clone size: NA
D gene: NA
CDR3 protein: CASSPNNSGTYEQYF
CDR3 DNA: TGTGCCAGCAGCCCCAATAATAGCGGAACCTACGAGCAGTACTTC

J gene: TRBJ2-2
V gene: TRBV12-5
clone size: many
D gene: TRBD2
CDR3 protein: CASGLVNPGTSGRREAGELFF
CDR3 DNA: TGTGCTAGTGGTTTGGTAAATCCCGGGACTAGCGGGAGAAGGGAGGCCGGGGAGCTGTTTTTT

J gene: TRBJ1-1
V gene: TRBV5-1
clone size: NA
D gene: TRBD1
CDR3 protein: CASSLVPSEQGANTEAFF
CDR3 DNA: TGCGCCAGCAGCTTGGTACCGAGCGAACAGGGGGCGAACACTGAAGCTTTCTTT

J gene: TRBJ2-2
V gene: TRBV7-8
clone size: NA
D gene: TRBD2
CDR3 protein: CASSSLSVREYSGELFF
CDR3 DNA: TGTGCCAGCAGCTCCCTATCCGTGCGGGAGTATTCCGGGGAGCTGTTTTTT

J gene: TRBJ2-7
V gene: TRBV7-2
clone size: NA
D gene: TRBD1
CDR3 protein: CASSYRQGSEQYF
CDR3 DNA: TGTGCCAGCAGCTACCGACAGGGTAGCGAGCAGTACTTC

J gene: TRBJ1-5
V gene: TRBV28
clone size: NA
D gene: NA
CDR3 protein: CASSTRGRVYQPQHF
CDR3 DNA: TGTGCCAGCAGTACCAGGGGTAGGGTATATCAGCCCCAGCATTTT

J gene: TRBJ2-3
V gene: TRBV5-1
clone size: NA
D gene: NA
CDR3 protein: CASQGQGGALTDTQYF
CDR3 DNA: TGCGCCAGCCAAGGGCAGGGAGGTGCACTCACAGATACGCAGTATTTT

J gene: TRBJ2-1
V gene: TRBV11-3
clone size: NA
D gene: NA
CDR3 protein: CASSPHGYNEQFF
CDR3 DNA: TGTGCCAGCAGCCCTCACGGGTACAATGAGCAGTTCTTC

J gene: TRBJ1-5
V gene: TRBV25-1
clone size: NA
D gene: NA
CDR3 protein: CASSESRDAQPQHF
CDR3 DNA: TGTGCCAGCAGTGAATCCAGGGATGCCCAGCCCCAGCATTTT

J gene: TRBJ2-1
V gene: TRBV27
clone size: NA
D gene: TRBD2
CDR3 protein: CASSFTSGSERFF
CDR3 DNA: TGTGCCAGCAGTTTTACTAGCGGGAGCGAGCGGTTCTTC

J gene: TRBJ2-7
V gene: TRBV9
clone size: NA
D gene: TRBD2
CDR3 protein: CASSVGLAGSYEQYF
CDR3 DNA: TGTGCCAGCAGCGTCGGACTAGCGGGCTCCTACGAGCAGTACTTC

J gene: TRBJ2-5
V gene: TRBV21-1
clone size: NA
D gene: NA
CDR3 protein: CASRPSLRQRDPQETQYF
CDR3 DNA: TGTGCCAGCAGGCCCTCTCTAAGGCAGCGGGACCCACAAGAGACCCAGTACTTC

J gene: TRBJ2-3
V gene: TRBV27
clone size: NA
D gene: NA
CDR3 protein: CASSPDYTDTQYF
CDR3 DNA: TGTGCCAGCAGTCCGGACTACACAGATACGCAGTATTTT

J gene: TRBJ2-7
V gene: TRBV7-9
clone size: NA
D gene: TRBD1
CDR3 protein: CASRPGTGGRYEQYF
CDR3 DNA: TGTGCCAGCAGACCGGGGACAGGGGGCAGGTACGAGCAGTACTTC

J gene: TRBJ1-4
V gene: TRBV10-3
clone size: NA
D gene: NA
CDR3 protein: CAISESGGEKLFF
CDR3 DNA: TGTGCCATCAGTGAGTCCGGGGGTGAAAAACTGTTTTTT

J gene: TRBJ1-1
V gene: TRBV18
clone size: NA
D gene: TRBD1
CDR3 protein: CASSPNRDRVEAFF
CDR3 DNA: TGTGCCAGCTCACCCAACCGGGACAGGGTTGAAGCTTTCTTT

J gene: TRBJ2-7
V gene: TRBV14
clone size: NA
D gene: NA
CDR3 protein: CASSQDSFSFSYEQYF
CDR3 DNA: TGTGCCAGCAGCCAAGATAGTTTTTCCTTCTCCTACGAGCAGTACTTC

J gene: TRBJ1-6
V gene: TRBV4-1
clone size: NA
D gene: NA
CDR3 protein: CASSQDFRVLGGSPLHF
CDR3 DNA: TGCGCCAGCAGCCAAGATTTTAGAGTCCTAGGAGGATCACCCCTCCACTTT

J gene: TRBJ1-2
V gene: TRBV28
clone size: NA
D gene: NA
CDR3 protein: CASSLRTATNYGYTF
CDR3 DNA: TGTGCCAGCAGTTTAAGGACAGCCACTAACTATGGCTACACCTTC

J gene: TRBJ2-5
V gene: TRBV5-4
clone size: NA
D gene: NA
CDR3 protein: CASSLVAGRPETQYF
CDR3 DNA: TGTGCCAGCAGCTTGGTGGCGGGACGTCCAGAGACCCAGTACTTC

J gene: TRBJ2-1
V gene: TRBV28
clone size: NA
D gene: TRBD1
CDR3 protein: CASRARGQGAYNEQFF
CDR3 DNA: TGCGCCAGCCGGGCCCGAGGACAGGGGGCTTACAATGAGCAGTTCTTC

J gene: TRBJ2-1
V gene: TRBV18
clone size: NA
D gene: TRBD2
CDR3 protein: CASSYTAGAEQFF
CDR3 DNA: TGTGCCAGCTCATACACGGCGGGAGCCGAGCAGTTCTTC